One and the same sample provided the 12 T cell receptor beta chains below, sequenced in a study of persistence of HIV-infected CD4 T cells. This was the immunoSEQ version 4 assay in survey mode. Sequenced by immunoSEQ multiplex PCR; TCRdb stores in-frame clones only, minus some. The sample has around 47,000 clones, roughly nine tenths seen once. Their recognized antigens are unknown. Anti-CD3/anti-CD28 beads served as a nonspecific positive control stimulus. Responding CD4+ T cells were sorted by upregulation of both CD40 ligand and CD69. This sample comprised CD4+ T cells sorted from PBMCs after approximately 18-hour stimulation, obtained from a patient who received antiretroviral therapy. The receptor set was obtained from an adult man with HIV who was CMV-seropositive.

CDR3 sequence reads: CASSEGQGPRNEQFF. CDR3 sequence (DNA): TGTGCCAGCAGTGAAGGGCAGGGGCCTCGAAATGAGCAGTTCTTC. The chain combines TRBV2 with TRBJ2-1, with a weak D call TRBD1 (6 bases). There are 15 residues in the CDR3. The germline CDR1 and CDR2 sequences are SNHLY and FYNNEI. Trimming stripped 1 base from V and 7 bases from J, with 14 bases between.

V gene TRBV9 combines with J gene TRBJ1-4, with a tentative D call TRBD1 (5 bases). Trimming left V 2 bases short and J 5 bases short, with 13 bases between. The germline CDR1 and CDR2 sequences are SGDLS and YYNGEE. The CDR3 length is 15 residues. The chain's CDR3 is CASSVLAGRNEKLFF. Here the CDR3 DNA reads TGTGCCAGCAGCGTTCTGGCAGGGCGCAATGAAAAACTGTTTTTT.

V gene TRBV5-1 combines with J gene TRBJ1-1; D call uncertain. Germline CDR1 is SGHRS and CDR2 is YFSETQ. The ends were cut back, 0 bases at V and 2 bases at J, with 11 bases in the middle. The CDR3 has 15 amino acids. This chain's CDR3 is CASSLDLGTNTEAFF. The CDR3 bases are TGCGCCAGCAGCTTGGATCTGGGTACTAACACTGAAGCTTTCTTT. Drawing the rest from reference TRBV5-1 and TRBJ1-1, the complete variable domain is KAGVTQTPRYLIKTRGQQVTLSCSPISGHRSVSWYQQTPGQGLQFLFEYFSETQRNKGNFPGRFSGRQFSNSRSEMNVSTLELGDSALYLCASSLDLGTNTEAFFGQGTRLTVV.

The chain links TRBV7-6 to TRBJ1-2, with a weak D call TRBD1 (5 bases). The CDR3 loop spans 15 amino acids. Germline CDR1 is SGHVS and CDR2 is FNYEAQ. V was clipped by 1 base and J by 3 bases, with 12 bases between them. The CDR3, as DNA: TGTGCCAGCAGCTTAGACCCAGGGCTTTACTATGGCTACACCTTC. Translated, it gives CASSLDPGLYYGYTF.

This CDR3 reads CASSTPGDTGELFF. The CDR3 region has the DNA TGCGCCAGCAGCACCCCCGGAGACACCGGGGAGCTGTTTTTT. The rearrangement uses TRBV5-1 and TRBJ2-2; D is undetermined. From germline, CDR1 is SGHRS and CDR2 YFSETQ. The V and J ends lost 4 bases and 3 bases respectively, with 10 bases between them. This CDR3 is 14 amino acids long. The full variable domain, in which reference TRBV5-1 and TRBJ2-2 provide the parts outside the CDR3, is KAGVTQTPRYLIKTRGQQVTLSCSPISGHRSVSWYQQTPGQGLQFLFEYFSETQRNKGNFPGRFSGRQFSNSRSEMNVSTLELGDSALYLCASSTPGDTGELFFGEGSRLTVL.

The chain employs TRBV12-5 and TRBJ2-1, with 14 bases matching TRBD2. In germline, CDR1 is LGHNT, CDR2 FRNRAP. The length of the CDR3 is 16 residues. V lost 6 bases to trimming and J lost 7 bases; unmatched junction nucleotides: 8. The CDR3 is CASGSTRLAGGNEQFF. In nucleotides, the CDR3 is TGTGCTAGTGGCTCTACTAGACTAGCGGGGGGGAATGAGCAGTTCTTC.

V and J are TRBV19 and TRBJ2-7, with D perhaps TRBD2 (6 bases). The CDR3 extends over 13 amino acids. Trimming stripped 3 bases from V and 5 bases from J, with 11 bases between. Germline CDR1 LNHDA, CDR2 SQIVND (reference sequence). CDR3 nucleotide sequence: TGTGCCAGTAGTATGGGGAGGTTGGACGAGCAGTACTTC. It translates to CASSMGRLDEQYF.

A few counts support this clone. The genes are TRBV27 and TRBJ2-3; D is unresolved. The V end was cut by 5 bases, the J end by 6 bases, with 15 bases between. CDR1 MNHEY and CDR2 SMNVEV come from the germline V gene (reference sequence). The length of the CDR3 is 14 residues. DNA of the CDR3: TGTGCCAGCAGTCTCAGTTGGGCCGGTGATACGCAGTATTTT. Protein: CASSLSWAGDTQYF.

The chain uses TRBV6-5 and TRBJ1-2, with D unclear. The CDR3 runs 15 residues. The V end was cut by 7 bases, the J end by 6 bases, with 21 bases between. In germline, CDR1 is MNHEY, CDR2 SVGAGI. The CDR3 sequence is CASTYVAGRSDGYTF. CDR3 nucleotides: TGTGCCAGCACCTATGTGGCCGGTAGGAGTGATGGCTACACCTTC.

The chain combines TRBV29-1 with TRBJ1-2; a weak D match, TRBD1 (5 bases). The CDR3 is 13 residues long. Germline V gene lookup returns CDR1 SQVTM and CDR2 ANQGSEA. V was pared by 2 bases and J by 3 bases, with 10 bases between. The CDR3 DNA is TGCAGCGTTGAAAATGCGGGGGACTATGGCTACACCTTC. Translating it yields CSVENAGDYGYTF.

The J gene is TRBJ1-3, the V gene TRBV3-1 (or the pseudogene TRBV3-2), with 8 bases identical to TRBD1. V was clipped by 1 base and J by 4 bases; unmatched bases: 3. Germline lookup yields CDR1 LGHDT and CDR2 YNNKEL (reference sequence). CDR3 length: 15 amino acids. The CDR3 is CASSQGQGSGNTIYF. CDR3 DNA sequence: TGTGCCAGCAGCCAAGGACAGGGGTCAGGAAACACCATATATTTT.

This sequence joins TRBV19 and TRBJ2-7; TRBD1 aligns across 9 bases. After removal of 10 bases from V and 5 bases from J, the junction contained 9 bases not matched to a gene. The CDR3 is made up of 13 amino acids. Germline V gene data show CDR1 as LNHDA and CDR2 as SQIVND (reference sequence). CDR3 in DNA: TGTGCCACCGCACAGGGGGCCCGTGACGAGCAGTACTTC. Protein: CATAQGARDEQYF.